This T cell receptor (beta chain) comes out of a study of T cell repertoires in ileal Crohn's disease (dated by TCRdb to 2018 to 2020). Background for the entire study: At the time of surgery, 35% of patients were active smokers, and the median duration of disease was 6.5 to 8 years. The study was conducted in parallel with a multicentre cohort built to find predictors of early endoscopic recurrence after ileocolonic resection. TCR repertoire analysis was done in fewer than 65 Crohn's disease patients from a prospective multicentre cohort. A Rutgeerts score higher than i0 was the definition used for endoscopic postoperative recurrence. Every patient underwent surgery because of a complication, which was stricturing disease in approximately 61% of cases and penetrating disease in about 40%. Roughly half of the patients were given postoperative therapy, with about a dozen receiving thiopurines and around 18 receiving anti-TNF agents. The study sequenced approximately 170 mucosal samples from around 57 patients, taken at several locations on the surgical specimen and at postoperative endoscopy. What the authors observed across the whole study: A significantly higher proportion of clonal expansions was observed in active smokers at surgery than in non-smokers (about 25% vs 20%, p=0.02). Endoscopic recurrence was found to be associated with higher high-frequency clone percentages at surgery, and recurrence was observed in all patients with clonality above 26.8% (18/57). Compared with CD4 T cells, sorted CD8 T cells held more high-frequency clones, which suggests that the mucosal expansions were mostly CD8. Only a subgroup of patients, of unstated size, had their mucosal CD4 and CD8 T cells sorted and sequenced.

Details on this clone: Its binding antigen is unknown. Per-base quality was not reported, and no clone a single base away is much larger than it.

Adults with ileal or ileocolonic Crohn's disease and an indication for ileocolonic resection were eligible for inclusion. Whole ileal mucosal biopsies were kept frozen at -80 degrees C prior to DNA extraction. Genomic DNA was extracted from frozen whole biopsies using a TRizol-based method and was quantified with a NanoDrop 2000 spectrophotometer. Five hundred nanograms of biopsy DNA per sample were submitted for commercial TCRB immunosequencing. CDR3 regions were amplified from genomic DNA by Adaptive Biotechnology using a two-step, amplification bias-controlled multiplex PCR. Primers for every V and J gene segment were used in the first PCR, and barcodes and Illumina adapters were added in the second PCR. An Illumina instrument was used to sequence the CDR3 libraries. The paper's processing steps were these. The analysis drew on both the pipelines supplied by the vendor and custom analysis of the raw data in R/Bioconductor running R version 3.3.0. Clonality, which ranges from 0 to 1, was calculated as the inverse of the normalised Shannon entropy across all productive clones. High-frequency clones were defined as the share of the repertoire occupied by the top 100 clones, with only clones passing a 95% confidence test being retained. Overlap between samples was measured with the Morisita-Horn index, while repertoire diversity was measured with the Simpson index. TCRdb stores this immuneACCESS table with in-frame sequences only. Part of the clones is absent; in the studies checked, under half of the shortfall reflects unresolved V genes, and no reason is known for the rest. V, J and clone size derive from that table, while D and trimming were established from the DNA sequence. A total of about 7,400 clones appear in this sample, 75% to 85% of them only once. The top ten hold roughly 5% of the sample.

The origin of this receptor is an adult with Crohn's disease. The sequenced material came from ileal tissue.

The CDR3 has the sequence CAISGGLNSGNTIYF. The DNA sequence is as follows: TGTGCCATCAGTGGGGGGCTGAACTCTGGAAACACCATATATTTT. This chain joins TRBV10-3 to TRBJ1-3; tentative D gene TRBD1, with 6 bases matching. The junction carries 10 bases between V and J, which are trimmed by 4 bases and 0 bases respectively. From the cysteine up to the phenylalanine, the CDR3 has a length of 15 residues. Just the 45-base CDR3 DNA is kept, in frame starting at base 1. According to the germline V gene, CDR1 reads ENHRY and CDR2 reads SYGVKD.